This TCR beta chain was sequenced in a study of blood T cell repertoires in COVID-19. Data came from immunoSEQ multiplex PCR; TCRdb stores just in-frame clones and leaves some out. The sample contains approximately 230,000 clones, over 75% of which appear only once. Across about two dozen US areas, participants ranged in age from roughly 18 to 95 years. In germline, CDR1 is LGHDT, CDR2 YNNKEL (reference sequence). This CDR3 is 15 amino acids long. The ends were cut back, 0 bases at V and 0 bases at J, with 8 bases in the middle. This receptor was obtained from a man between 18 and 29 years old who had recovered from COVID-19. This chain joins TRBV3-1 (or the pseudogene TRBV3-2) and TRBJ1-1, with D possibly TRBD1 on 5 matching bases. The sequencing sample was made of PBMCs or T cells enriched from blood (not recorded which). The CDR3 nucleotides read TGTGCCAGCAGCCAAGATGGGGGGGTGAACACTGAAGCTTTCTTT. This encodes CASSQDGGVNTEAFF.